Sequencing of this TCR beta chain was carried out in a study of identical twins (dated by TCRdb to the mid-2010s). Looking at the study overall: TCR alpha and beta repertoires from monozygotic twins, unrelated adults of various ages and cord blood were deep-sequenced to test whether fetal clonotypes persist. To rule out contamination, the twin experiments were replicated at different times with different library preparation protocols.

Every donor in the study was a healthy Caucasian. The researchers also sequenced three unrelated adults who were not twins: a male aged 18 to 30, a male aged 50 to 59, and a female aged 50 to 59. Using Miltenyi CD45RO+ enrichment and human naive T-cell isolation kits, memory (CD45RO+) and naive T cells were isolated from PBMC. General conclusions and limits of the study: Compared with coincidental sharing between unrelated individuals, an excess of low generation-probability sequences was observed among out-of-frame TCR alpha sequences shared between twins. Abundant cord blood beta clonotypes carried fewer insertions; young adult naive repertoires showed a weaker similar trend, while memory repertoires showed none. Invariant T cells such as MAIT and iNKT could partly confound zero-insertion analyses, although diverse VJ usage argued against such confounding for most clonotypes. Conclusions relied on cross-sectional statistical analysis, since the same donors could not be followed over many years. In monozygotic twins, recombination models systematically underestimated out-of-frame TCR alpha sharing, but the models matched the sharing seen between unrelated individuals. The excess sharing between twins in beta out-of-frame sequences was weaker because fewer shared sequences reduced the signal-to-noise ratio.

As for this clonotype: It has no known antigen specificity. Base qualities were left out, and no much larger clone turns up one base away.

CDR3 length: 20 amino acids, cysteine to phenylalanine. The read is trimmed to its CDR3 DNA, 60 bases read in frame from base 1. Looking up the germline V gene yields CDR1 SNHLY and CDR2 FYNNEI. Between the V and J ends, shortened by 6 bases and 4 bases respectively, the junction contains 30 bases. Library creation used 5' RACE. Sequencing was performed on an Illumina HiSeq 2000. A universal primer binding site was added through template switching, and the final cDNA carried a unique molecular identifier so that TCR cDNA molecules could be counted accurately. Specific primers in the conserved constant-segment region were used to synthesize first-strand cDNA for the TCR alpha and beta chains. To control for contamination, every cDNA library carried two barcodes: a SMART-Mk sample barcode plus Illumina barcodes. TruSeq adapter sequences along with Illumina sample barcodes were introduced in two successive PCR steps. TCR alpha and beta cDNA libraries were sequenced on the Illumina HiSeq platform with custom primers. In the original analysis: MiGEC processed the raw reads to extract unique molecular identifiers, while MiXCR was used to determine the CDR3 positions. For each individual, recombination models were inferred using an EM algorithm with the repgenHMM and IGoR tools. The analysis of shared clonotypes was done with the tcR package in R, with sharing normalized by the product of cloneset sizes. To study raw recombination free of thymic and clonal selection effects, out-of-frame nonproductive sequences were analyzed. Clones were called with MiXCR by TCRdb after fastp trimmed the public reads at Q25, and only in-frame beta chains were retained. Duplicate CDR3 protein sequences are folded into a single record with the most common DNA and genes. The V and J calls reflect TCRdb's pipeline rather than the authors' work. This sample has approximately 690,000 distinct CDR3 sequences in its table, and roughly 6% of those were observed once. Approximately 1.6% of the sample comes from the top ten.

Specimen: naive T cells sorted from blood. The sample's cell subset or site label, decoded: cells isolated with a human naive T-cell isolation kit. The V and J genes are TRBV2 and TRBJ2-2, with TRBD1 as a weak D call on 7 bases. This clonotype originated in a man aged 18 to 30 in good health. Here the CDR3 is given as CASRGLQPRPGGRFTGELFF. The nucleotide sequence is given as TGTGCCAGCAGGGGTCTACAGCCACGCCCAGGGGGGAGGTTCACCGGGGAGCTGTTTTTT. Extended through the reference TRBV2 and TRBJ2-2 proteins, this CDR3 yields the full variable domain: EPEVTQTPSHQVTQMGQEVILRCVPISNHLYFYWYRQILGQKVEFLVSFYNNEISEKSEIFDDQFSVERPDGSNFTLKIRSTKLEDSAMYFCASRGLQPRPGGRFTGELFFGEGSRLTVL.